This T cell receptor (beta chain) was sequenced in a study of control samples from healthy donors and cancer patients. The ends lost 1 base at V and 4 bases at J; junction bases unmatched: 3. The CDR3 is 16 amino acids. The germline CDR1 and CDR2 sequences are SEHNR and FQNEAQ (reference sequence). TCRdb's copy holds only in-frame clones and misses some; the assay was immunoSEQ multiplex PCR. The data hold just over 80,000 clones, with around 94% observed a single time. The sample consisted of blood. The V and J genes are TRBV7-9 and TRBJ2-3; 12 bases align to TRBD2. The TCR was taken from a woman younger than 30 in good health. The CDR3 protein is CASSLGSSGGADTQYF. DNA for the CDR3: TGTGCCAGCAGCTTAGGATCTAGCGGGGGGGCAGATACGCAGTATTTT.